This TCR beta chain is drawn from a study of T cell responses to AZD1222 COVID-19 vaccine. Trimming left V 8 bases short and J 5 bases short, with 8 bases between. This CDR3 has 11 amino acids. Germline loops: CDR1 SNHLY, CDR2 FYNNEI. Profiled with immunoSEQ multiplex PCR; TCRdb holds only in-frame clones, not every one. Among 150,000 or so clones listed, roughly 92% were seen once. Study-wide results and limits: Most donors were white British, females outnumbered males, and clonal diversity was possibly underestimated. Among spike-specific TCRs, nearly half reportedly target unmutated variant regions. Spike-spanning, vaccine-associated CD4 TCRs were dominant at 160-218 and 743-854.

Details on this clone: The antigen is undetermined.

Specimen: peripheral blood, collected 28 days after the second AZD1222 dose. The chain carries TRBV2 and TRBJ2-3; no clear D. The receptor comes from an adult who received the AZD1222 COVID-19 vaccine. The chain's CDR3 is CASLLGDTQYF. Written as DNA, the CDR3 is TGTGCCAGCCTTTTGGGAGATACGCAGTATTTT.